This T cell receptor beta chain was observed in a study of identical twins listed by TCRdb under 2016. As for the study more broadly: To test whether fetal clonotypes persist, this study deep-sequenced TCR alpha and beta repertoires from monozygotic twins, from unrelated adults of various ages, and from cord blood. To rule out contamination, the twin experiments were replicated at different times with different library preparation protocols. Study-level results and caveats: Compared with coincidental sharing between unrelated individuals, out-of-frame TCR alpha sequences shared between twins had an excess of sequences with low generation probability. Fewer insertions were carried by abundant cord blood beta clonotypes; a weaker similar trend was observed in young adult naive repertoires, while no such trend was observed in memory repertoires. Conclusions relied on cross-sectional statistical analysis, since the same donors could not be followed over many years. In monozygotic twins, recombination models systematically underestimated out-of-frame TCR alpha sharing, but the models matched the sharing seen between unrelated individuals. In beta out-of-frame sequences, excess twin sharing was weaker, because having fewer shared sequences lowered the signal-to-noise ratio. Invariant T cells such as MAIT and iNKT could partly confound zero-insertion analyses, though diverse VJ usage argued against this for most clonotypes.

V is pared back by 9 bases and J by 2 bases, with 13 bases lying between the germline termini. From a lookup of the germline V gene, CDR1 and CDR2 are SGHRS and YFSETQ. The CDR3 contains 13 residues, cysteine and phenylalanine counted. Left in the record is the CDR3 DNA by itself, 39 bases read in frame from the first base. Remarks on this clonotype: Its antigen target is currently unknown. Base qualities were left out, and no much larger clone turns up one base away.

Every donor in the study was a healthy Caucasian. Three pairs of female monozygotic twins, all aged roughly 18 to 30 years, made up the twin cohort. Positive isolation kits from Invitrogen were used to isolate CD4+ and CD8+ T cell populations. Library construction relied on 5' RACE. The sequencer listed for this sample is Illumina HiSeq 2000. Template switching introduced a universal primer binding site; the final cDNA contained a unique molecular identifier, enabling accurate counting of TCR cDNA molecules. First-strand cDNA for TCR alpha and beta chains was synthesized from specific primers in the conserved constant-segment region. To control for contamination, every cDNA library was double barcoded, receiving both a SMART-Mk sample barcode and Illumina barcodes. TruSeq adapter sequences and Illumina sample barcodes were added in two successive PCR steps. Sequencing of the TCR alpha and beta cDNA libraries was done on the Illumina HiSeq platform using custom primers. On the authors' methods: MiGEC was used to process raw reads and extract unique molecular identifiers, and MiXCR was used to find CDR3 positions. Recombination models were inferred per individual with the repgenHMM and IGoR tools using an EM algorithm. Shared clonotype analysis was performed with the tcR package in R, normalizing sharing by the product of cloneset sizes. To study raw recombination free of thymic and clonal selection effects, out-of-frame nonproductive sequences were analyzed. TCRdb handled the public reads itself, with Q25 trimming in fastp and clone calling in MiXCR, and kept productive beta chains. Each entry is one CDR3 protein sequence, shown with its most common DNA and genes. The V and J calls were determined by TCRdb, not by the authors. The sample yields 450,000 or so distinct CDR3 sequences; more than 13% were counted once. Jointly, the top ten make up about 0.52% of the sample.

The same data also contributed to another study, on yellow fever vaccine responses in identical twins. That second report states: According to the authors, the vaccine-induced T cell response in identical twins seemed to be partly convergent and partly specific to each individual. In the study, vaccine-responding T cell clones were precisely tracked in identical twins.

Sequencing used CD4+ T cells sorted from blood. Recombination joined TRBV5-1 with TRBJ2-3; TRBD2 might be the D gene, on 6 matching bases. The sequence was obtained from a woman younger than 30 in good health. Here is the DNA: TGCGCCACACGGAGGGAATTCACAGATACGCAGTATTTT. The encoded protein is CATRREFTDTQYF.